What follows are 32 T cell receptor beta chains derived from one specimen sequenced in a study of T cell responses to AZD1222 COVID-19 vaccine. The protocol was immunoSEQ multiplex PCR, while the TCRdb copy is restricted to in-frame clones and leaves out a portion. This table holds about 100,000 clones, roughly 90% found once. Source: peripheral blood, taken on day 0 of AZD1222 vaccination. These receptor sequences come from an adult in good health.

The rearrangement links TRBV18 to TRBJ2-5; unclear D gene. The CDR3 covers 14 residues. Trimming took off 0 bases at V and 5 bases at J, with 10 bases between the two ends. CDR1 and CDR2 (germline): KGHSH, LQKENI. Here the CDR3 DNA reads TGTGCCAGCTCACCACCTATGAAACGGGAGACCCAGTACTTC. Amino acids: CASSPPMKRETQYF.

The chain carries TRBV15 and TRBJ2-1, with 7 bases fitting TRBD2. The V gene's germline CDR1 is LNHNV and CDR2 YYDKDF (reference sequence). This CDR3 has 17 amino acids. The junction had 7 bases not matched to a gene; V was cut back by 0 bases and J by 2 bases. CDR3 nucleotides: TGTGCCACCAGCAGAGATCTCTCCGGACTAGCCTACAATGAGCAGTTCTTC. Amino acids: CATSRDLSGLAYNEQFF.

The chain couples TRBV28 to TRBJ1-1, with no clear D. Per the germline V gene, CDR1 is MDHEN and CDR2 is SYDVKM. The length of the CDR3 is 17 residues. V was trimmed by 2 bases and J by 1 base, leaving 17 bases between them. The CDR3 bases are TGTGCCAGCAGTTTAGTCGGAACTGCGGAGGGGAACACTGAAGCTTTCTTT. It translates to CASSLVGTAEGNTEAFF.

This rearrangement joins TRBV7-2 to TRBJ1-5; D uncertain. Germline V CDR1 and CDR2: SGHTA, FQGNSA. Trimming took off 1 base at V and 5 bases at J, with 12 bases between the two ends. This CDR3 comprises 15 residues. The CDR3 reads CASSLGFGVYQPQHF. CDR3 sequence (DNA): TGTGCCAGCAGCTTAGGGTTTGGGGTGTATCAGCCCCAGCATTTT.

This CDR3 is CASDKGGGTEAFF. The CDR3 DNA is TGTGCCAGCGATAAGGGCGGTGGGACTGAAGCTTTCTTT. V gene TRBV11-2 combines with J gene TRBJ1-1; D call uncertain. Germline V CDR1 and CDR2: SGHAT, FQNNGV. This CDR3 is 13 amino acids long. Trimming removed 8 bases at V and 5 bases at J, with 15 bases between.

The chain is built from TRBV6-5 and TRBJ1-3, with D tentatively TRBD1 (6 bases). Trimming stripped 5 bases from V and 1 base from J, with 12 bases between. Germline CDR1 reads MNHEY; CDR2 reads SVGAGI. CDR3 length equals 15 residues. The CDR3 DNA sequence: TGTGCCAGCAGTCCTCGGACAGATTCTGGAAACACCATATATTTT. Translation gives CASSPRTDSGNTIYF.

This clone was seen just once. The rearrangement links TRBV19 to TRBJ2-3; 10 nucleotides align to TRBD2. The CDR3 is 15 amino acids. Germline CDR1 is LNHDA and CDR2 is SQIVND (reference sequence). V shed 11 bases and J 1 base; nucleotides not matched to a gene: 9. The CDR3 region has the DNA TGTGCCTCGTGCTTAGCGGGAGGAGGCACAGATACGCAGTATTTT. Its translation: CASCLAGGGTDTQYF.

The chain employs TRBV7-2 and TRBJ2-7; D is perhaps TRBD2 (5 bases). CDR1 and CDR2 (germline): SGHTA, FQGNSA. Trimming shortened V by 2 bases and J by 7 bases, and 24 bases separated the two germline ends. This CDR3 has 17 amino acids. DNA for the CDR3: TGTGCCAGCAGCTTACTCGGGGAGCCTTCCCTCTCTGAGGAGCAGTACTTC. It is translated as CASSLLGEPSLSEEQYF. The entire variable domain, with the rest obtained from reference TRBV7-2 and TRBJ2-7, is as follows: GAGVSQSPSNKVTEKGKDVELRCDPISGHTALYWYRQSLGQGLEFLIYFQGNSAPDKSGLPSDRFSAERTGGSVSTLTIQRTQQEDSAVYLCASSLLGEPSLSEEQYFGPGTRLTVT.

J is TRBJ2-7 and V is TRBV19; 7 bases align to TRBD2. This CDR3 is built from 13 residues. Germline V CDR1 and CDR2: LNHDA, SQIVND (reference sequence). V lost 3 bases to trimming and J lost 5 bases; unmatched junction nucleotides: 4. CDR3 residues: CASSMREWNEQYF. CDR3 sequence (DNA): TGTGCCAGTAGTATGCGGGAGTGGAACGAGCAGTACTTC.

The V gene is TRBV7-9, the J gene TRBJ2-1; the match to TRBD2 covers 8 bases. The CDR3 totals 16 residues. V was pared by 5 bases and J by 0 bases, with 6 bases of the junction left unmatched. Germline-derived CDR1 and CDR2 are SEHNR and FQNEAQ (reference sequence). The CDR3 DNA reads TGTGCCAGCAGCCCAACAAGCGGGAGCTCCTACAATGAGCAGTTCTTC. It yields the protein CASSPTSGSSYNEQFF.

This chain joins TRBV3-1 (or the pseudogene TRBV3-2) and TRBJ2-7; weak D call: TRBD1 (6 bases). The CDR3 runs to 17 residues. Trimming shortened V by 2 bases and J by 1 base, and 18 bases separated the two germline ends. CDR1 is LGHDT, CDR2 YNNKEL, per germline (reference sequence). The CDR3 bases are TGTGCCAGCAGCCAAAACGAAACAGGGCGGACGTCCTACGAGCAGTACTTC. Amino acid sequence: CASSQNETGRTSYEQYF.

This rearrangement joins TRBV6-5 to TRBJ2-7, with D maybe TRBD2 (6 bases). The CDR3 is made up of 14 amino acids. Germline CDR1 is MNHEY and CDR2 is SVGAGI. V gave up 0 bases and J gave up 2 bases, with 8 bases separating them. The CDR3 protein is CASSYSEGPYEQYF. CDR3 in DNA: TGTGCCAGCAGTTACTCGGAGGGTCCCTACGAGCAGTACTTC.

V and J are TRBV25-1 and TRBJ1-6; D ambiguous. This CDR3 is built from 15 residues. The germline V and J ends were trimmed by 1 base and 8 bases, with 12 bases remaining between them. Germline CDR1 MGHDK, CDR2 SYGVNS. CDR3 sequence: CASSESETLDSPLHF. The CDR3 DNA reads TGTGCCAGCAGTGAATCAGAGACTTTGGATTCACCCCTCCACTTT.

This CDR3 is CASSLRAMGRQSDNSPLHF. As DNA, the CDR3 is TGTGCCAGCAGCTTGAGGGCGATGGGGAGACAATCGGATAATTCACCCCTCCACTTT. The chain joins TRBV5-5 to TRBJ1-6; D remains ambiguous. This CDR3 contains 19 residues. Trimming stripped 1 base from V and 5 bases from J, with 22 bases between. Germline loops: CDR1 SGHKS, CDR2 YYEKEE (reference sequence).

This clone was observed once. The chain employs TRBV10-3 and TRBJ2-4; weak D call: TRBD2 (6 bases). Germline CDR1 ENHRY, CDR2 SYGVKD. Trimming removed 0 bases from V and 6 bases from J, with 12 bases in between. The CDR3 totals 15 residues. CDR3 protein: CAISESGGTLNIQYF. Here the CDR3 DNA reads TGTGCCATCAGTGAGTCGGGAGGTACCCTAAACATTCAGTACTTC.

This clone came up a few times. The rearrangement links TRBV9 to TRBJ2-5, with a weak D call TRBD2 (6 bases). This CDR3 is built from 15 residues. CDR1 is SGDLS, CDR2 YYNGEE, per germline. The V gene lost 3 bases and the J gene lost 4 bases, with 16 bases spanning the gap. In DNA, the CDR3 is TGTGCCAGCAGCGCGAACCCGAGCGGGCGAGAGACCCAGTACTTC. Its translation: CASSANPSGRETQYF.

This clone showed up just a few times. One end of the junction is discordant with germline, which a read error may explain. V is TRBV5-1 and J is TRBJ2-2; the D is unclear. This CDR3 contains 14 residues. Germline values: CDR1 SGHRS, CDR2 YFSETQ. CDR3: CASRFGDNTGELFF. CDR3 nucleotide sequence: TGCGCCAGCCGCTTTGGAGACAACACCGGGGAGCTGTTTTTT.

The chain uses TRBV4-2 and TRBJ1-5, with TRBD1 identical over 11 bases. The CDR3 contains 19 residues. In germline, CDR1 is LGHNA, CDR2 YNFKEQ. With 1 base clipped from V and 0 bases from J, the junction kept 8 bases outside the gene matches. This CDR3 reads CASSQGKDRGRPSNQPQHF. The CDR3 bases are TGTGCCAGCAGCCAAGGAAAGGACAGGGGGCGACCTAGCAATCAGCCCCAGCATTTT.

The V and J genes are TRBV3-1 (or the pseudogene TRBV3-2) and TRBJ2-5, with 7 bases lining up with TRBD1. The CDR3 consists of 16 residues. With V trimmed by 1 base and J by 4 bases, 9 bases remained unmatched. The germline V gene has CDR1 LGHDT and CDR2 YNNKEL (reference sequence). For the CDR3, the DNA is TGTGCCAGCAGCCAAGTGATCGCGTACAGGGGAGAGACCCAGTACTTC. Translating gives CASSQVIAYRGETQYF.

This clone has just a few counts. This rearrangement joins TRBV7-2 to TRBJ2-7; D possibly corresponds to TRBD1 (5 bases). There are 13 residues in the CDR3. CDR1 and CDR2 (germline): SGHTA, FQGNSA. Trimming cost V 5 bases and J 2 bases, with 10 bases left between them. CDR3: CASSRRDTYEQYF. The CDR3 nucleotides read TGTGCCAGCAGCCGCAGGGATACCTACGAGCAGTACTTC.

This rearrangement joins TRBV5-5 to TRBJ2-7, with TRBD2 matching 7 bases. The CDR3 has 14 residues. Losses at the gene ends were 4 bases for V and 3 bases for J; bases not matched to a gene: 7. Germline loops: CDR1 SGHKS, CDR2 YYEKEE (reference sequence). CDR3 in amino acids: CASSPLGGIYEQYF. For the CDR3, the DNA is TGTGCCAGCAGCCCGTTGGGGGGGATCTACGAGCAGTACTTC. Full variable domain (missing parts from reference TRBV5-5 and TRBJ2-7): DAGVTQSPTHLIKTRGQQVTLRCSPISGHKSVSWYQQVLGQGPQFIFQYYEKEERGRGNFPDRFSARQFPNYSSELNVNALLLGDSALYLCASSPLGGIYEQYFGPGTRLTVT.

This clone was recorded a few times. This chain links TRBV2 with TRBJ1-5; perhaps TRBD1 as D (6 bases). CDR1 is SNHLY and CDR2 is FYNNEI in the germline V gene. V was trimmed by 5 bases and J by 0 bases, leaving 23 bases between them. This CDR3 spans 19 amino acids. CDR3 sequence: CASSPLRTGWWNSNQPQHF. DNA of the CDR3: TGTGCCAGCAGTCCCCTACGAACAGGGTGGTGGAATAGCAATCAGCCCCAGCATTTT.

The chain combines TRBV28 with TRBJ1-6, with D possibly being TRBD1 (5 bases). The CDR3 extends over 15 amino acids. Between the trimmed V and J ends, which lost 10 bases and 5 bases, there was a span of 18 bases. Germline lookup yields CDR1 MDHEN and CDR2 SYDVKM. CDR3 loop: CATKYGDRNNSPLHF. The CDR3 DNA reads TGTGCCACCAAATACGGGGACCGTAATAATTCACCCCTCCACTTT.

The chain carries TRBV7-2 and TRBJ1-5, with unresolved D. Germline-derived CDR1 and CDR2 are SGHTA and FQGNSA. This CDR3 is built from 16 residues. Trimming removed 5 bases at V and 4 bases at J, with 18 bases between. The CDR3, as DNA: TGTGCCAGCAGCCCACACGCTCTAGGTGGTAATCAGCCCCAGCATTTT. This codes for CASSPHALGGNQPQHF.

This chain joins TRBV12-5 and TRBJ1-1; perhaps TRBD1 as D (5 bases). CDR3 length: 14 residues. Germline CDR1 and CDR2: LGHNT and FRNRAP. Between the trimmed V and J ends, which lost 5 bases and 1 base, there was a span of 11 bases. The CDR3 bases are TGTGCTAGTGGTCCGGGACTCCCGAACACTGAAGCTTTCTTT. Amino acid sequence: CASGPGLPNTEAFF.

The V and J genes are TRBV30 and TRBJ1-5; perhaps TRBD1 as D (5 bases). V was trimmed by 5 bases and J by 5 bases, leaving 13 bases between them. Germline loops: CDR1 GTSNPN, CDR2 SVGIG (reference sequence). The CDR3 contains 13 residues. The chain's CDR3 is CAWGARSDQPQHF. In DNA form, the CDR3 reads TGTGCCTGGGGGGCCCGTTCGGATCAGCCCCAGCATTTT.

The rearrangement links TRBV19 to TRBJ1-5, with D unclear. Trimming shortened V by 9 bases and J by 0 bases, and 9 bases separated the two germline ends. The CDR3 covers 13 residues. Germline CDR1 and CDR2: LNHDA and SQIVND (reference sequence). In DNA form, the CDR3 reads TGTGCCAGCAGTCGGTTTAGCAATCAGCCCCAGCATTTT. This translates into CASSRFSNQPQHF.

J is TRBJ1-1 and V is TRBV2, with 8 nucleotides matching TRBD1. The CDR3 sequence is 14 residues long. Trimming removed 6 bases from V and 4 bases from J; junction bases left unmatched: 7. Germline V gene sequence: CDR1 SNHLY, CDR2 FYNNEI. DNA for the CDR3: TGTGCCAGCAGAGTACAGGGGGGGGCCACTGAAGCTTTCTTT. This translates into CASRVQGGATEAFF.

This sequence joins TRBV28 and TRBJ1-5, with 10 bases that match TRBD1. CDR3 length: 16 amino acids. Germline V gene data show CDR1 as MDHEN and CDR2 as SYDVKM. Germline trimming cut 6 bases from V and 3 bases from J; bases unmatched to any gene: 8. The CDR3 DNA reads TGTGCCAGCAGGAAAGCCGGGACAGGGGCCAATCAGCCCCAGCATTTT. Residues: CASRKAGTGANQPQHF.

The chain is built from TRBV6-5 and TRBJ2-2; 9 nucleotides line up with TRBD1. V lost 5 bases to trimming and J lost 4 bases; unmatched junction nucleotides: 5. CDR1 is MNHEY, CDR2 SVGAGI, per germline. CDR3 length equals 15 residues. CDR3: CASSRDRALTGELFF. The CDR3 bases are TGTGCCAGCAGTCGGGACAGGGCTCTCACCGGGGAGCTGTTTTTT.

V and J are TRBV30 and TRBJ2-7; 8 bases match TRBD1. This CDR3 has 12 residues. CDR1 and CDR2 (germline): GTSNPN, SVGIG (reference sequence). The V segment lost 3 bases and the J segment 7 bases; nucleotides outside the gene matches: 5. CDR3 region: CAWRGQGREQYF. Written as DNA, the CDR3 is TGTGCCTGGAGAGGACAGGGTCGGGAGCAGTACTTC. Complete variable domain (other parts from reference TRBV30 and TRBJ2-7): SQTIHQWPATLVQPVGSPLSLECTVEGTSNPNLYWYRQAAGRGLQLLFYSVGIGQISSEVPQNLSASRPQDRQFILSSKKLLLSDSGFYLCAWRGQGREQYFGPGTRLTVT.

The rearrangement joins TRBV11-3 to TRBJ1-2, with a possible D match to TRBD1 (5 bases). Germline lookup yields CDR1 SGHNT and CDR2 YENEEA. V gave up 4 bases and J gave up 8 bases, with 14 bases separating them. The CDR3 sequence is 13 residues long. The CDR3 sequence is CASSSGPSQGYTF. CDR3 nucleotide sequence: TGTGCCAGCAGCTCGGGGCCCTCTCAGGGCTACACCTTC.